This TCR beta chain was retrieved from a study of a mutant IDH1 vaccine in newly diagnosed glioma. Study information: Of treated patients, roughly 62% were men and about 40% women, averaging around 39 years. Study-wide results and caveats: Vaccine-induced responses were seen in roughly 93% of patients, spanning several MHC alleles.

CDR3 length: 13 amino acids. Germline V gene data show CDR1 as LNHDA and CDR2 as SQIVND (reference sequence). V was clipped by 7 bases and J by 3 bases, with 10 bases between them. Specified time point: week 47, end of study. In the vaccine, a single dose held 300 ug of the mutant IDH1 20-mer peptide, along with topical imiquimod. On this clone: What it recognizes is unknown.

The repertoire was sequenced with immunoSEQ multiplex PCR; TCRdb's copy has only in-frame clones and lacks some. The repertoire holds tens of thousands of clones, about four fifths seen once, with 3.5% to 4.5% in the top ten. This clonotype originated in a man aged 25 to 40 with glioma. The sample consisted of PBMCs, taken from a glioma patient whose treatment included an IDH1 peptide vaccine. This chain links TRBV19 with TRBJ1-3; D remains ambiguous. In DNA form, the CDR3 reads TGTGCCAGTACAGTAGGTTTTGGAAACACCATATATTTT. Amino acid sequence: CASTVGFGNTIYF.